This T cell receptor (beta chain) was obtained from a study of cytomegalovirus exposure and HLA in healthy donors (dated by TCRdb to between 2016 and 2019). As for the study more broadly: According to an earlier analysis of 587 of the donors, 150 million to 200 million T cells yielded 100 million or so unique TCR beta sequences and about 280 Gb of sequence data. In addition to the first cohort of 666 subjects, a separate validation cohort of approximately 130 different subjects was used. To study patterns of TCR occurrence, a later analysis re-analyzed previously published TCR beta repertoires from several hundred donors and added high-resolution HLA genotyping. Typing coverage differed by locus: A, B, C, DRB1 and DQB1 were typed in roughly 629-640 donors, DQA1 in approximately 520, DPA1 in some 600, and DPB1 in just under 480. Among around 400 genotyped donors of the cohort, an average of around 240,000 unique TCR beta nucleotide sequences was sequenced per donor, of which about 19% were non-productive. Donor age, sex, ethnicity and CMV serostatus were compiled together with the repertoire data. High-throughput TCR immunosequencing, statistical association of individual TCRs with disease status, and machine learning were combined to predict cytomegalovirus infection status. Of the approximately 370 genotyped donors, 65% to 90% were placed in the genetic ancestry cluster associated with self-reported Caucasian donors. In the later analysis, no new phenotypic data were used to find candidate immune exposures; instead, reliance was placed on TCR beta sequences and their occurrence across donors. The study aimed to test whether cataloging public T cell receptors could reveal signatures of past pathogen exposure. An early release covering 550 to 650 HLA-typed donors comprised approximately 300 gigabases of sequencing data and tens of millions of unique TCR sequences. Every repertoire in the discovery cohort had been generated on one and the same sequencing platform. An earlier analysis of 500 to 750 of the donors applied high-throughput TCR beta sequencing to assess whether each TCR beta V gene segment acted as functional or pseudogenic. The T cell repertoires of some 670 subjects were profiled by immunosequencing and related to cytomegalovirus serostatus. Several DR-DQ haplotypes were handled as single units for association and clustering because linkage in the cohort was strong. HLA typing included class I and class II loci at four-digit resolution. Genome-wide SNP genotypes for about three fifths of the roughly 700 donors were used in a later genetic analysis, which treated that subset as a discovery cohort.

V is cut by 3 bases and J by 1 base, and the space between the germline ends is 16 bases. The CDR3 holds 18 amino acids from the cysteine to the phenylalanine. Left in the record is the CDR3 DNA by itself, 54 bases read in frame from the first base. CDR1 and CDR2, looked up from the germline V gene, are KGHSH and LQKENI. The cohort comprised hundreds of healthy bone marrow donors. At the time of sampling, all cohort members were nominally healthy, though unrecorded immune exposures were likely present. The donor tested CMV seropositive, placing the donor among the approximately 290 seropositive members of the cohort. Every donor gave a peripheral blood sample, and the peripheral blood mononuclear cells from that sample were used for TCR beta sequencing. Genomic DNA was extracted from the blood cell samples with the Qiagen DNeasy Blood Extraction Kit. Comments on this clone: This receptor's antigen is unknown. No base quality information exists; no much larger clone differs at one position.

Library construction relied on the immunoSEQ multiplex PCR assay. For the multiplex PCR, a mixture combining 60 forward primers for TCR Vbeta segments and 13 reverse primers for TCR Jbeta segments was used. A multiplex PCR assay on genomic DNA amplified the CDR3 region of rearranged TCR beta genes. Amplified TCR beta libraries were sequenced as 87-base-pair reads on the Illumina HiSeq System. Per the source publication's procedure: A later analysis counted approximately 76 million unique TCR beta chains across the 650 to 800 repertoires, and 9.5 million to 11 million of these chains were shared by at least two donors. To remove PCR and sequencing errors, raw reads were error-corrected and collapsed into unique sequences using a nearest-neighbor algorithm that merged closely related sequences. V, D and J gene segments were assigned by aligning CDR3 sequences to IMGT reference sequences. For a sequence to be retained, at least a six-nucleotide match to both a V gene segment and a J gene segment was required. Rearrangements were classified as productive when the CDR3 lacked stop codons and remained in frame with V and J, and all other rearrangements were classified as non-productive. CDR3 was defined by IMGT convention, running from the second conserved V-encoded cysteine to the conserved J-encoded phenylalanine. The earlier analysis of fewer than 700 of the donors excluded sequences that lacked an unambiguous match to a single V gene segment. In an earlier analysis of some 590 of the donors, a V segment was called functional when productive rearrangements were above 56.7%, and segregating when the standard deviation between donors exceeded 5%. A statistical classification framework was built to diagnose cytomegalovirus status from the catalog of TCR beta chain sequences. V and J gene assignment, in a later analysis, came from comparing TCR nucleotide sequences with IMGT/GENE-DB human TR gene sequences. Using the TCRdist pipeline, a later analysis assigned CDR3 sequences along with most-parsimonious VDJ recombination scenarios. A later analysis defined each TCR beta chain by its CDR3 amino acid sequence plus V-gene family, and excluded reads lacking a unique V-gene family. As a way to deal with suspected cross-contamination and a sequencing artifact, a later analysis dropped approximately 570 nucleotide sequences that were highly shared and had low generation probability. For each public chain, a later analysis derived a clonal expansion index from normalized ranks of inferred template counts within each repertoire. Generation probabilities in a later analysis came from a VDJ recombination model fitted to out-of-frame rearrangements, and those results were checked against IGoR. In a later analysis, hypergeometric tests were used to score TCR-TCR, TCR-HLA and TCR-CMV co-occurrence, with a repertoire-size bias correction applied to TCR pairs. False discovery rates were estimated in a later analysis by permuting HLA or CMV assignments 20 times. A later analysis grouped co-occurring TCRs with DBSCAN, adding TCRdist sequence similarity when clustering within HLA-allele-positive subsets. For co-occurrence clustering, repertoires with fewer than 30,000 or more than 120,000 public chains were excluded, along with a handful of repertoires with anomalous nucleotide sharing. TCRdb stores this immuneACCESS table with in-frame sequences only. Part of the clones is absent; in the studies checked, under half of the shortfall reflects unresolved V genes, and no reason is known for the rest. V, J and clone size derive from that table, while D and trimming were established from the DNA sequence. This sample gives some 150,000 clones in total; 70% to 80% of them show up just once. The biggest ten clones account for 9.7% of the sample.

The paper as a whole reports these results and caveats: Specific HLA alleles were associated with 16,951 TCR beta sequences at a false discovery rate of 0.05 in a later analysis. A further reported finding was that TCR beta sequences accurately predicted the HLA-A and HLA-B alleles for most subjects in the first cohort. It was suggested by the authors that the approach could potentially be generalized to other disease states and immunological phenotypes. Linkage disequilibrium might explain the correlated functional status among segregating V segments, but an unknown experimental factor could not be excluded. Most CMV-associated TCR beta chains appeared to be HLA-restricted in a later analysis, and the HLA associations seemed to be driven largely by CMV exposure. In vitro tests confirmed that a few of the cytomegalovirus-associated TCR beta chains recognize cytomegalovirus antigens. An association between a missense DCLRE1C variant and V-gene and J-gene trimming of TCR beta chains was found in a later genetic analysis and replicated in an independent cohort. The classifier was reported to diagnose cytomegalovirus status with high specificity and sensitivity in both the original and validation cohorts. Most TCR sequences were seen in very few donors, while some public TCRs were found in many individuals. The sequencing pipeline was judged likely to have produced a cluster of highly shared sequence variants as a technical artifact. For the cohort, immune exposure information was limited to CMV serostatus. When HLA alleles, especially DR and DQ, strongly co-occurred, attributing TCR associations to individual alleles was difficult. The study listed approximately 150 TCR beta chains as associated with cytomegalovirus. The cohort was sequenced for TCR beta chains only, and without alpha or paired-chain data the features that could be detected were limited. HLA typing was unavailable for some donors at each locus, so association tests used only the typed subset. According to a later genetic analysis, donors in an Asian-associated ancestry cluster had fewer N-insertions in productive TCRs than the approximately 700-donor mean. A later analysis found that HLA-associated TCR beta chains were more clonally expanded and had lower generation probabilities than equally common non-associated chains. The 87-base-pair reads could not distinguish some IMGT-functional V segments, including TRBV6-2 and TRBV6-3, so those segments were excluded. A later analysis found that TCR association rates varied across HLA loci, with DRB1 alleles showing the most associated TCRs and HLA-C alleles the fewest. Roughly uniform sequencing depth across donors was assumed in presence/absence analyses, although this assumption may not hold. In an earlier analysis of fewer than 750 of the donors, most TCR beta V segments were observed in productive rearrangements about 87% or about 30% of the time, broadly matching IMGT annotations. The earlier analysis of a few hundred of the donors excluded roughly 17 rarely observed V segments, including chromosome 9 orphons, because counts were too low. According to a later analysis, parvovirus B19, influenza, CMV and Epstein-Barr virus appeared linked to several top co-occurrence clusters.

The receptor comes from a man in his late teens or twenties in good health and CMV-seropositive. The receptor chain draws on TRBV18 and TRBJ2-6; the D gene is perhaps TRBD1, from 6 matching bases. The sequenced sample consisted of PBMCs. The CDR3 has the sequence CASSPRQAQVSGANVLTF. The DNA sequence is as follows: TGTGCCAGCTCACCCCGACAGGCGCAAGTATCTGGGGCCAACGTCCTGACTTTC.